A selection of T cell receptor beta chains follows, all from one sample in a study of CD8 T cells in Susac syndrome. TCRdb reprocessed the immunoSEQ multiplex PCR reads via MiXCR and lists one record per CDR3 protein. The sample comprises about 300,000 distinct CDR3 sequences, around nine tenths of which are singletons, and approximately 0.18% rests with the top ten. Sequences were obtained from CD8+ T cells from PBMCs. Receptors were obtained from a human donor with multiple sclerosis. Both conserved end residues are part of each CDR3. The D gene is left open where the match is weak. The size entry is marked missing in some rows and otherwise reads once, few, many or a size class.

abundance: -
v_gene: TRBV6-2/TRBV6-3
j_gene: TRBJ2-7
len: 19
d_gene: TRBD2
CDR3nt: TGTGCCAGCAGTTCCTGGGGACTAGCGGCAACGCCAGACTTCTACGAGCAGTACTTC
CDR3aa: CASSSWGLAATPDFYEQYF

abundance: -
v_gene: TRBV28
j_gene: TRBJ2-7
len: 16
d_gene: -
CDR3nt: TGTGCCAGCAGTTTGGCTAGGGGGGGTCCCTTCTACGAGCAGTACTTC
CDR3aa: CASSLARGGPFYEQYF

abundance: -
v_gene: TRBV29-1
j_gene: TRBJ2-2
len: 15
d_gene: -
CDR3nt: TGCAGCGTTGAACCGGCGGAACTGAACACCGGGGAGCTGTTTTTT
CDR3aa: CSVEPAELNTGELFF

abundance: once
v_gene: TRBV2
j_gene: TRBJ2-7
len: 14
d_gene: TRBD2
CDR3nt: TGTGCCAGCAGGACTAGCGGGGCACTCGGCGAGCAGTACTTC
CDR3aa: CASRTSGALGEQYF

abundance: -
v_gene: TRBV30
j_gene: TRBJ1-5
len: 13
d_gene: -
CDR3nt: TGTGCTTGGGCAGACTATAGCAATCAGCCCCAGCATTTT
CDR3aa: CAWADYSNQPQHF

abundance: once
v_gene: TRBV27
j_gene: TRBJ1-5
len: 15
d_gene: -
CDR3nt: TGTGCCAGCAGTCCACAGGGTGGGTATGTGCAGCCCCAGCATTTT
CDR3aa: CASSPQGGYVQPQHF

abundance: -
v_gene: TRBV5-1
j_gene: TRBJ2-7
len: 13
d_gene: TRBD1
CDR3nt: TGCGCCAGCAGCTTGACAGGGGGCAGGGAGCAGTACTTC
CDR3aa: CASSLTGGREQYF

abundance: -
v_gene: TRBV7-3
j_gene: TRBJ2-1
len: 13
d_gene: -
CDR3nt: TGTGCCAGCAGCTCGTCGGGGGTTAATGAGCAGTTCTTC
CDR3aa: CASSSSGVNEQFF

abundance: once
v_gene: TRBV20-1
j_gene: TRBJ2-7
len: 11
d_gene: -
CDR3nt: TGCAGTGCTAGAGTAGACTACGAGCAGTACTTC
CDR3aa: CSARVDYEQYF

abundance: -
v_gene: TRBV5-5
j_gene: TRBJ2-6
len: 15
d_gene: -
CDR3nt: TGTGCCAGCAGCTTGGGGAGCCGAGGGGCCAACGTCCTGACTTTC
CDR3aa: CASSLGSRGANVLTF

abundance: -
v_gene: TRBV7-9
j_gene: TRBJ2-3
len: 14
d_gene: -
CDR3nt: TGTGCCAGCAGCTTTGGGCTAGGCGGAGATACGCAGTATTTT
CDR3aa: CASSFGLGGDTQYF

abundance: -
v_gene: TRBV30
j_gene: TRBJ2-1
len: 14
d_gene: TRBD2
CDR3nt: TGTGCCTGGAGTTCTAGCGGGGTTTACAATGAGCAGTTCTTC
CDR3aa: CAWSSSGVYNEQFF

abundance: once
v_gene: TRBV6-2/TRBV6-3
j_gene: TRBJ1-5
len: 18
d_gene: -
CDR3nt: TGTGCCAGCAGGGGATGGACAGCTCTAGTCCCAACCAATCAGCCCCAGCATTTT
CDR3aa: CASRGWTALVPTNQPQHF

abundance: once
v_gene: TRBV4-3
j_gene: TRBJ2-6
len: 17
d_gene: -
CDR3nt: TGCGCCAGCAGCCAAGGCCCACTTGAATCTGGGGCCAACGTCCTGACTTTC
CDR3aa: CASSQGPLESGANVLTF

abundance: -
v_gene: TRBV2
j_gene: TRBJ2-2
len: 15
d_gene: -
CDR3nt: -
CDR3aa: CASSSSGQGYGELFF

abundance: -
v_gene: TRBV3-1
j_gene: TRBJ2-5
len: 17
d_gene: -
CDR3nt: TGTGCCAGCAGCCCGACGATGGGGGCCGACTTTAAAGAGACCCAGTACTTC
CDR3aa: CASSPTMGADFKETQYF

abundance: few
v_gene: TRBV5-1
j_gene: TRBJ2-7
len: 14
d_gene: -
CDR3nt: TGCGCCAGCAGCCTGGGGGCAGGGAACTACGAGCAGTACTTC
CDR3aa: CASSLGAGNYEQYF

abundance: few
v_gene: TRBV29-1
j_gene: TRBJ2-7
len: 12
d_gene: -
CDR3nt: TGCAGCGTCATGGTTGGGTCCTACGAGCAGTACTTC
CDR3aa: CSVMVGSYEQYF

abundance: -
v_gene: TRBV30
j_gene: TRBJ2-7
len: 12
d_gene: -
CDR3nt: TGTGCCTGGAGTGTACTTCTCTACGAGCAGTACTTC
CDR3aa: CAWSVLLYEQYF

abundance: -
v_gene: TRBV27
j_gene: TRBJ1-1
len: 14
d_gene: -
CDR3nt: TGTGCCAGCAGTCGAGGTGGGTATGGCACTGAAGCTTTCTTT
CDR3aa: CASSRGGYGTEAFF

abundance: once
v_gene: TRBV3-1
j_gene: TRBJ1-2
len: 14
d_gene: TRBD1
CDR3nt: TGTGCCAGCAGCCCGTACCAAGGGGGCCATGGCTACACCTTC
CDR3aa: CASSPYQGGHGYTF

abundance: -
v_gene: TRBV19
j_gene: TRBJ2-1
len: 14
d_gene: TRBD2
CDR3nt: TGTGCCAGTAGTAGCGGGAGCTCCTACAATGAGCAGTTCTTC
CDR3aa: CASSSGSSYNEQFF

abundance: few
v_gene: TRBV19
j_gene: TRBJ2-2
len: 11
d_gene: -
CDR3nt: TGTGCCAGTAGTATCTACGGGGAGCTGTTTTTT
CDR3aa: CASSIYGELFF

abundance: -
v_gene: TRBV11-2
j_gene: TRBJ2-1
len: 15
d_gene: -
CDR3nt: TGTGCCAGCAGCTTAGCCGCGGACGCCTACAATGAGCAGTTCTTC
CDR3aa: CASSLAADAYNEQFF

abundance: once
v_gene: TRBV12-3/TRBV12-4
j_gene: TRBJ1-1
len: 14
d_gene: TRBD1
CDR3nt: TGTGCCAGCAGTTTGGGGACAGGACACGTTGAAGCTTTCTTT
CDR3aa: CASSLGTGHVEAFF

abundance: -
v_gene: TRBV7-9
j_gene: TRBJ1-1
len: 13
d_gene: TRBD1
CDR3nt: TGTGCCATGACAGGGTCACCGAACACTGAAGCTTTCTTT
CDR3aa: CAMTGSPNTEAFF

abundance: -
v_gene: TRBV9
j_gene: TRBJ2-1
len: 16
d_gene: TRBD2
CDR3nt: TGTGCCAGCAGCGCCTCCGGGACTAGCGGGAGGAATGAGCAGTTCTTC
CDR3aa: CASSASGTSGRNEQFF

abundance: -
v_gene: TRBV28
j_gene: TRBJ2-7
len: 17
d_gene: TRBD2
CDR3nt: TGTGCCAGCAGTTTGGGAGCCGGGAGGGCTAAAACCTACGAGCAGTACTTC
CDR3aa: CASSLGAGRAKTYEQYF

abundance: few
v_gene: TRBV4-3
j_gene: TRBJ1-1
len: 15
d_gene: -
CDR3nt: TGCGCCAGCAGCCAAGCCCTCGCAGGGCGAACTGAAGCTTTCTTT
CDR3aa: CASSQALAGRTEAFF

abundance: -
v_gene: TRBV15
j_gene: TRBJ2-7
len: 14
d_gene: TRBD2
CDR3nt: TGTGCCACCAGCAGAGCGGGACTAGGCTACGAGCAGTACTTC
CDR3aa: CATSRAGLGYEQYF

abundance: -
v_gene: TRBV7-9
j_gene: TRBJ1-2
len: 15
d_gene: -
CDR3nt: TGTGCCAGCGAGCTTGACCCAGGGGAGGACTATGGCTACACCTTC
CDR3aa: CASELDPGEDYGYTF

abundance: -
v_gene: TRBV29-1
j_gene: TRBJ1-1
len: 13
d_gene: -
CDR3nt: TGCAGCGGCCTGGGTGGGACACACACTGAAGCTTTCTTT
CDR3aa: CSGLGGTHTEAFF

abundance: -
v_gene: TRBV7-2
j_gene: TRBJ2-2
len: 13
d_gene: -
CDR3nt: TGTGCCAGCAGCTTATGGAACACCGGGGAGCTGTTTTTT
CDR3aa: CASSLWNTGELFF

abundance: -
v_gene: TRBV7-6
j_gene: TRBJ1-1
len: 19
d_gene: TRBD1
CDR3nt: TGTGCCAGCAGCTTAGCTAGAACACAGGGGGAGGAAGGGGACACTGAAGCTTTCTTT
CDR3aa: CASSLARTQGEEGDTEAFF

abundance: -
v_gene: TRBV6-1
j_gene: TRBJ1-5
len: 17
d_gene: -
CDR3nt: TGTGCCAGCAGTGAGGACAAGCCCCTATATAGCAATCAGCCCCAGCATTTT
CDR3aa: CASSEDKPLYSNQPQHF

abundance: -
v_gene: TRBV29-1
j_gene: TRBJ2-2
len: 16
d_gene: -
CDR3nt: TGCAGCGTCCTTGGCCTGCTGGAGGCGGCTCCCGGGGAGCTGTTTTTT
CDR3aa: CSVLGLLEAAPGELFF

abundance: -
v_gene: TRBV7-2
j_gene: TRBJ2-7
len: 14
d_gene: -
CDR3nt: TGTGCCAGCAGCTTAACCCCTGCACCCTACGAGCAGTACTTC
CDR3aa: CASSLTPAPYEQYF

abundance: once
v_gene: TRBV28
j_gene: TRBJ2-5
len: 14
d_gene: TRBD1
CDR3nt: TGTGCCAGCAGTCTCAGGACAGGCCCCTCGACCCAGTACTTC
CDR3aa: CASSLRTGPSTQYF

abundance: -
v_gene: TRBV7-9
j_gene: TRBJ1-1
len: 13
d_gene: -
CDR3nt: TGTGCCAGCAGCTTAGAGCAAGGAACTGAAGCTTTCTTT
CDR3aa: CASSLEQGTEAFF

abundance: -
v_gene: TRBV12-3/TRBV12-4
j_gene: TRBJ2-1
len: 13
d_gene: -
CDR3nt: TGTGCCAGCAGTTTAGACACAGGGACTGAGCAGTTCTTC
CDR3aa: CASSLDTGTEQFF

abundance: -
v_gene: TRBV2
j_gene: TRBJ2-5
len: 16
d_gene: TRBD2
CDR3nt: TGTGCCAGCAGTGTACGCTTAGCGGGGGGGCAAGAGACCCAGTACTTC
CDR3aa: CASSVRLAGGQETQYF

abundance: -
v_gene: TRBV27
j_gene: TRBJ2-7
len: 16
d_gene: TRBD1
CDR3nt: TGTGCCAGCAGTTTAGGGCCGGGACAGGGTCTCTACGAGCAGTACTTC
CDR3aa: CASSLGPGQGLYEQYF

abundance: -
v_gene: TRBV2
j_gene: TRBJ1-2
len: 12
d_gene: -
CDR3nt: TGTGCCAGCAATGTGGTCCTCTATGGCTACACCTTC
CDR3aa: CASNVVLYGYTF

abundance: -
v_gene: TRBV6-2/TRBV6-3
j_gene: TRBJ2-7
len: 18
d_gene: TRBD2
CDR3nt: TGTGCCAGCAGTTACTCAGATATTAGCGGGAAAAGCTCCTACGAGCAGTACTTC
CDR3aa: CASSYSDISGKSSYEQYF

abundance: -
v_gene: TRBV5-4
j_gene: TRBJ1-1
len: 15
d_gene: -
CDR3nt: TGTGCCAGCAGCTTGGGAGGAAGGGGGGACACTGAAGTTTTCTTT
CDR3aa: CASSLGGRGDTEVFF

abundance: -
v_gene: TRBV12-3/TRBV12-4
j_gene: TRBJ1-1
len: 13
d_gene: -
CDR3nt: TGTGCCAGCAGCCCCTCCGTTTACAGTGAAGCTTTCTTT
CDR3aa: CASSPSVYSEAFF

abundance: -
v_gene: TRBV2
j_gene: TRBJ2-1
len: 15
d_gene: TRBD2
CDR3nt: TGTGCCAGCAGGGCGGGACTAGCGGGATACAATGAGCAGTTCTTC
CDR3aa: CASRAGLAGYNEQFF

abundance: -
v_gene: TRBV11-2
j_gene: TRBJ2-5
len: 12
d_gene: -
CDR3nt: TGTGCCAGCAGCTTATATTGGGAGACCCAGTACTTC
CDR3aa: CASSLYWETQYF

abundance: -
v_gene: TRBV4-3
j_gene: TRBJ2-7
len: 16
d_gene: -
CDR3nt: TGCGCCAGCAGCCAAGATGTCCAGACCCTAGGGATCGAGCAGTACTTC
CDR3aa: CASSQDVQTLGIEQYF

abundance: -
v_gene: TRBV7-2
j_gene: TRBJ2-7
len: 14
d_gene: TRBD2
CDR3nt: TGTGCCAGCAGCGCGGGACTAGAGACTTACAAGCAGTACTTC
CDR3aa: CASSAGLETYKQYF

abundance: -
v_gene: TRBV6-1
j_gene: TRBJ2-1
len: 11
d_gene: -
CDR3nt: TGTGCCAGCAGTGAGCACAATGAGCAGTTCTTC
CDR3aa: CASSEHNEQFF

abundance: -
v_gene: TRBV30
j_gene: TRBJ2-1
len: 12
d_gene: -
CDR3nt: TGTGCCTGGAGTGTAATGTACAATGAGCAGTTCTTC
CDR3aa: CAWSVMYNEQFF

abundance: -
v_gene: TRBV7-9
j_gene: TRBJ1-4
len: 15
d_gene: -
CDR3nt: TGTGCCAGCAGCTTAGCGCTGGGGCGCCCTGAAAAACTGTTTTTT
CDR3aa: CASSLALGRPEKLFF

abundance: -
v_gene: TRBV7-3
j_gene: TRBJ2-5
len: 20
d_gene: TRBD2
CDR3nt: TGTGCCAGCAGCTTCGGTAAAAGGAAGGTAGCGGGGGGGCAGGAAGAGACCCAGTACTTC
CDR3aa: CASSFGKRKVAGGQEETQYF

abundance: -
v_gene: TRBV7-6
j_gene: TRBJ2-1
len: 17
d_gene: -
CDR3nt: TGTGCCAGCAGCTTAGGAGGAGGGACCCAAACCTACAATGAGCAGTTCTTC
CDR3aa: CASSLGGGTQTYNEQFF

abundance: -
v_gene: TRBV28
j_gene: TRBJ2-1
len: 13
d_gene: -
CDR3nt: TGTGCCAGCAGTTCTACCCCCTGGGGGGAGCAGTTCTTC
CDR3aa: CASSSTPWGEQFF

abundance: -
v_gene: TRBV30
j_gene: TRBJ1-1
len: 11
d_gene: -
CDR3nt: TGTGCCTGGAGTGTAATGACTGAAGCTTTCTTT
CDR3aa: CAWSVMTEAFF

abundance: -
v_gene: TRBV25-1
j_gene: TRBJ2-1
len: 15
d_gene: TRBD1
CDR3nt: TGTGCCAGCGGTTCGCCGAGGACAGGGGGCAATGAGCAGTTCTTC
CDR3aa: CASGSPRTGGNEQFF